This entry lists 15 T cell receptor beta chains sequenced from one sample in a study of CD8+ T cells in alopecia areata. Sequencing templates came from extracted RNA that was reverse transcribed into cDNA. The repertoire was sequenced with immunoSEQ multiplex PCR; TCRdb's copy has only in-frame clones and lacks some. The data show around 250,000 clones, about two thirds seen once. The input for sequencing was CD4+ T cells sorted from blood, taken at week 0. The receptors were gathered from a human donor with alopecia areata.

The chain joins TRBV7-2 to TRBJ2-1, with 8 positions matching TRBD1. V trimming: 5 bases; J trimming: 5 bases; junction bases outside the gene matches: 8. The germline gives CDR1 SGHTA, CDR2 FQGNSA. This CDR3 has 15 amino acids. The CDR3, as DNA: TGTGCCAGCAGCCCTAGGACAGGGTCAAACAATGAGCAGTTCTTC. Residues: CASSPRTGSNNEQFF. The entire variable domain, with the rest obtained from reference TRBV7-2 and TRBJ2-1, is as follows: GAGVSQSPSNKVTEKGKDVELRCDPISGHTALYWYRQSLGQGLEFLIYFQGNSAPDKSGLPSDRFSAERTGGSVSTLTIQRTQQEDSAVYLCASSPRTGSNNEQFFGPGTRLTVL.

J is TRBJ2-5 and V is TRBV14, with TRBD2 matching over 9 bases. Germline-derived CDR1 and CDR2 are SGHDN and FVKESK. This CDR3 contains 14 residues. V lost 4 bases and J lost 7; bases outside the gene matches: 7. In DNA, the CDR3 is TGTGCCAGCAGCCTCCTAGCGGGGAGCGGGACCCAGTACTTC. Translating gives CASSLLAGSGTQYF.

This clone has just a few counts. The gene calls are TRBV7-3 and TRBJ2-2, with 8 bases that match TRBD2. With V trimmed by 5 bases and J by 6 bases, 8 bases remained unmatched. CDR1 SGHTA and CDR2 FQGTGA come from the germline V gene. The CDR3 extends over 15 amino acids. Written as DNA, the CDR3 is TGTGCCAGCAGCACTGGTGGGACTAGTCCCGGGGAGCTGTTTTTT. Its translation: CASSTGGTSPGELFF.

The gene calls are TRBV30 and TRBJ1-1; TRBD1 matches 8 bases. This CDR3 comprises 12 residues. Germline-derived CDR1 and CDR2 are GTSNPN and SVGIG (reference sequence). V dropped 8 bases and J dropped 6; count of bases not matched to a gene: 8. CDR3 nucleotides: TGTGCCGGGTCCGGGACAGGTTCTGAAGCTTTCTTT. It encodes CAGSGTGSEAFF.

The chain couples TRBV9 to TRBJ1-5; 8 nucleotides align to TRBD1. Germline assignment: CDR1 SGDLS and CDR2 YYNGEE. The CDR3 runs 14 residues. Trimming cost V 0 bases and J 6 bases; bases outside gene matches: 2. The CDR3 DNA follows: TGTGCCAGCAGCGTAGGACAGGGGCCTCAGCCCCAGCATTTT. Translated: CASSVGQGPQPQHF.

The chain uses TRBV4-1 and TRBJ2-5; 9 nucleotides match TRBD1. Germline loops: CDR1 MGHRA, CDR2 YSYEKL. The CDR3 has 14 residues. V dropped 5 bases and J dropped 4; count of bases not matched to a gene: 5. CDR3 in DNA: TGCGCCAGCAGCTTGGGACAGGGACGAGAGACCCAGTACTTC. This encodes CASSLGQGRETQYF.

V usage is TRBV4-3 and J usage is TRBJ2-7, with a weak D call TRBD1 (6 bases). CDR3 size: 13 residues. Germline CDR1 is LGHNA and CDR2 is YSLEER. Trimming stripped 1 base from V and 11 bases from J, with 15 bases between. CDR3 loop: CASSQGQVGKKYF. CDR3 sequence (DNA): TGCGCCAGCAGCCAAGGACAGGTGGGGAAAAAGTACTTC.

This chain joins TRBV29-1 and TRBJ2-5; the match to TRBD2 covers 7 bases. V gave up 5 bases and J gave up 5 bases; unmatched junction bases: 17. CDR1 is SQVTM, CDR2 ANQGSEA, per germline. The CDR3 runs to 16 residues. This chain's CDR3 is CSVPGWSGAPGETQYF. DNA of the CDR3: TGCAGCGTTCCAGGGTGGAGCGGGGCACCTGGGGAGACCCAGTACTTC. The full variable domain, with the rest looked up from reference TRBV29-1 and TRBJ2-5, is SAVISQKPSRDICQRGTSLTIQCQVDSQVTMMFWYRQQPGQSLTLIATANQGSEATYESGFVIDKFPISRPNLTFSTLTVSNMSPEDSSIYLCSVPGWSGAPGETQYFGPGTRLLVL.

V and J are TRBV30 and TRBJ1-1; no reliable D call. From germline, CDR1 is GTSNPN and CDR2 SVGIG (reference sequence). The CDR3 spans 13 residues. V was trimmed by 1 base and J by 0 bases, leaving 6 bases between them. The chain's CDR3 is CAWSELMNTEAFF. CDR3 coding DNA: TGTGCCTGGAGTGAGCTAATGAACACTGAAGCTTTCTTT.

This sequence joins TRBV5-1 and TRBJ2-6; D is unresolved. The CDR3 covers 13 residues. The V gene lost 7 bases and the J gene lost 3 bases, with 8 bases spanning the gap. Germline CDR1 SGHRS, CDR2 YFSETQ. The CDR3: CASGANGANVLTF. The CDR3 DNA follows: TGCGCCAGCGGAGCCAATGGGGCCAACGTCCTGACTTTC.

This chain links TRBV2 with TRBJ1-2; 7 nucleotides align to TRBD1. With 6 bases clipped from V and 8 bases from J, the junction kept 12 bases outside the gene matches. This CDR3 region has 14 residues. Germline V gene data show CDR1 as SNHLY and CDR2 as FYNNEI. The CDR3, as DNA: TGTGCCAGCAGCCAATGGGACAGCCGGGAAGGCTACACCTTC. Translation gives CASSQWDSREGYTF. The whole variable domain, remainder taken from reference TRBV2 and TRBJ1-2, is EPEVTQTPSHQVTQMGQEVILRCVPISNHLYFYWYRQILGQKVEFLVSFYNNEISEKSEIFDDQFSVERPDGSNFTLKIRSTKLEDSAMYFCASSQWDSREGYTFGSGTRLTVV.

The V and J genes are TRBV30 and TRBJ2-2; perhaps TRBD2 as D (5 bases). The CDR3 spans 13 residues. Germline values: CDR1 GTSNPN, CDR2 SVGIG (reference sequence). The V end lost 3 bases, the J end lost 5 bases, and 10 bases lay between the germline ends. The CDR3, as DNA: TGTGCCTGGAGAGGTTCGGGAACCGGGGAGCTGTTTTTT. Amino acid sequence: CAWRGSGTGELFF.

This clone occurred a few times. The chain is built from TRBV29-1 and TRBJ2-1, with TRBD2 matching over 9 bases. The V gene's germline CDR1 is SQVTM and CDR2 ANQGSEA. CDR3 length: 14 residues. Trimming removed 7 bases from V and 0 bases from J; junction bases left unmatched: 4. The CDR3 DNA is TGCAGCGGACAAGCGGGGGGCTCCTACAATGAGCAGTTCTTC. As protein: CSGQAGGSYNEQFF.

The chain joins TRBV30 to TRBJ2-7, with D uncertain. V lost 3 bases and J lost 0, with 9 bases in between. The CDR3 extends over 13 amino acids. Germline V CDR1 and CDR2: GTSNPN, SVGIG (reference sequence). The CDR3: CAWRPGLSYEQYF. The DNA for the CDR3 is TGTGCCTGGAGGCCGGGCCTCTCCTACGAGCAGTACTTC.

CDR3 nucleotides: TGCGCCAGCAGCTTGACGCAGGTCCAGAACACCGGGGAGCTGTTTTTT. It is translated as CASSLTQVQNTGELFF. This chain joins TRBV5-1 and TRBJ2-2; D gene uncertain. The germline V gene has CDR1 SGHRS and CDR2 YFSETQ. This CDR3 is built from 16 residues. V lost 1 base, J lost 1 base, and 11 bases lay in between.